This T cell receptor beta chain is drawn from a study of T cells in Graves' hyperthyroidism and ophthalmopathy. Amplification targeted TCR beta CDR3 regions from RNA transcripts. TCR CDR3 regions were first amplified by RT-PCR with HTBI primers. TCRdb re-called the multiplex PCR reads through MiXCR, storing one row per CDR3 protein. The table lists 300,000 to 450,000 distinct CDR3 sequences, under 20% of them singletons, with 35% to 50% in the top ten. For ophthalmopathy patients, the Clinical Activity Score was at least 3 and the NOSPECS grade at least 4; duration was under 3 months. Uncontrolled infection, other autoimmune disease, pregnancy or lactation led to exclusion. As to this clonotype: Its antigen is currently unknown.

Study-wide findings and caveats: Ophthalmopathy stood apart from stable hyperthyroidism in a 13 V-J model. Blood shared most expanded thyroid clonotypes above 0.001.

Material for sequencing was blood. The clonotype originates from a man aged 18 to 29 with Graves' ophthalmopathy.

The CDR3 coding sequence is TGCGCCAGCAGCCAAGAGACAGGGGGCGTTTGGACTGAAGCTTTCTTT. Amino acids: CASSQETGGVWTEAFF. The chain recombines TRBV4-1 with TRBJ1-1; 10 bases align to TRBD1. The junction had 6 bases not matched to a gene; V was cut back by 0 bases and J by 5 bases. The CDR3 spans 16 residues. Germline V gene data show CDR1 as MGHRA and CDR2 as YSYEKL.